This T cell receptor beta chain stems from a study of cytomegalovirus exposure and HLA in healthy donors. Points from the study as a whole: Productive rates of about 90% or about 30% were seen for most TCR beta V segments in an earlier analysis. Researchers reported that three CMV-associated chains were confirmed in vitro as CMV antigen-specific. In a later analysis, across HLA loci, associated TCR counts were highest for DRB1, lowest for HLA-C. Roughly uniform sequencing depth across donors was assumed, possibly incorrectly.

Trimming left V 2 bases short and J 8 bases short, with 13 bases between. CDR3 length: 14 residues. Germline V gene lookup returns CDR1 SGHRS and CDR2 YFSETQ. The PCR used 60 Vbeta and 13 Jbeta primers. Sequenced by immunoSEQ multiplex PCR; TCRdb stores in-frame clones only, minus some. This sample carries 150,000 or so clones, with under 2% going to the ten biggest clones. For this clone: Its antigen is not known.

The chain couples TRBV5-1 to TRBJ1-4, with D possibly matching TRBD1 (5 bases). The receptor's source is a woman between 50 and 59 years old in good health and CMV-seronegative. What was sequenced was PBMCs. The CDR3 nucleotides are TGCGCCAGCAGCTTTGGTCAGGGTGGGGAAAAACTGTTTTTT. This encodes CASSFGQGGEKLFF.